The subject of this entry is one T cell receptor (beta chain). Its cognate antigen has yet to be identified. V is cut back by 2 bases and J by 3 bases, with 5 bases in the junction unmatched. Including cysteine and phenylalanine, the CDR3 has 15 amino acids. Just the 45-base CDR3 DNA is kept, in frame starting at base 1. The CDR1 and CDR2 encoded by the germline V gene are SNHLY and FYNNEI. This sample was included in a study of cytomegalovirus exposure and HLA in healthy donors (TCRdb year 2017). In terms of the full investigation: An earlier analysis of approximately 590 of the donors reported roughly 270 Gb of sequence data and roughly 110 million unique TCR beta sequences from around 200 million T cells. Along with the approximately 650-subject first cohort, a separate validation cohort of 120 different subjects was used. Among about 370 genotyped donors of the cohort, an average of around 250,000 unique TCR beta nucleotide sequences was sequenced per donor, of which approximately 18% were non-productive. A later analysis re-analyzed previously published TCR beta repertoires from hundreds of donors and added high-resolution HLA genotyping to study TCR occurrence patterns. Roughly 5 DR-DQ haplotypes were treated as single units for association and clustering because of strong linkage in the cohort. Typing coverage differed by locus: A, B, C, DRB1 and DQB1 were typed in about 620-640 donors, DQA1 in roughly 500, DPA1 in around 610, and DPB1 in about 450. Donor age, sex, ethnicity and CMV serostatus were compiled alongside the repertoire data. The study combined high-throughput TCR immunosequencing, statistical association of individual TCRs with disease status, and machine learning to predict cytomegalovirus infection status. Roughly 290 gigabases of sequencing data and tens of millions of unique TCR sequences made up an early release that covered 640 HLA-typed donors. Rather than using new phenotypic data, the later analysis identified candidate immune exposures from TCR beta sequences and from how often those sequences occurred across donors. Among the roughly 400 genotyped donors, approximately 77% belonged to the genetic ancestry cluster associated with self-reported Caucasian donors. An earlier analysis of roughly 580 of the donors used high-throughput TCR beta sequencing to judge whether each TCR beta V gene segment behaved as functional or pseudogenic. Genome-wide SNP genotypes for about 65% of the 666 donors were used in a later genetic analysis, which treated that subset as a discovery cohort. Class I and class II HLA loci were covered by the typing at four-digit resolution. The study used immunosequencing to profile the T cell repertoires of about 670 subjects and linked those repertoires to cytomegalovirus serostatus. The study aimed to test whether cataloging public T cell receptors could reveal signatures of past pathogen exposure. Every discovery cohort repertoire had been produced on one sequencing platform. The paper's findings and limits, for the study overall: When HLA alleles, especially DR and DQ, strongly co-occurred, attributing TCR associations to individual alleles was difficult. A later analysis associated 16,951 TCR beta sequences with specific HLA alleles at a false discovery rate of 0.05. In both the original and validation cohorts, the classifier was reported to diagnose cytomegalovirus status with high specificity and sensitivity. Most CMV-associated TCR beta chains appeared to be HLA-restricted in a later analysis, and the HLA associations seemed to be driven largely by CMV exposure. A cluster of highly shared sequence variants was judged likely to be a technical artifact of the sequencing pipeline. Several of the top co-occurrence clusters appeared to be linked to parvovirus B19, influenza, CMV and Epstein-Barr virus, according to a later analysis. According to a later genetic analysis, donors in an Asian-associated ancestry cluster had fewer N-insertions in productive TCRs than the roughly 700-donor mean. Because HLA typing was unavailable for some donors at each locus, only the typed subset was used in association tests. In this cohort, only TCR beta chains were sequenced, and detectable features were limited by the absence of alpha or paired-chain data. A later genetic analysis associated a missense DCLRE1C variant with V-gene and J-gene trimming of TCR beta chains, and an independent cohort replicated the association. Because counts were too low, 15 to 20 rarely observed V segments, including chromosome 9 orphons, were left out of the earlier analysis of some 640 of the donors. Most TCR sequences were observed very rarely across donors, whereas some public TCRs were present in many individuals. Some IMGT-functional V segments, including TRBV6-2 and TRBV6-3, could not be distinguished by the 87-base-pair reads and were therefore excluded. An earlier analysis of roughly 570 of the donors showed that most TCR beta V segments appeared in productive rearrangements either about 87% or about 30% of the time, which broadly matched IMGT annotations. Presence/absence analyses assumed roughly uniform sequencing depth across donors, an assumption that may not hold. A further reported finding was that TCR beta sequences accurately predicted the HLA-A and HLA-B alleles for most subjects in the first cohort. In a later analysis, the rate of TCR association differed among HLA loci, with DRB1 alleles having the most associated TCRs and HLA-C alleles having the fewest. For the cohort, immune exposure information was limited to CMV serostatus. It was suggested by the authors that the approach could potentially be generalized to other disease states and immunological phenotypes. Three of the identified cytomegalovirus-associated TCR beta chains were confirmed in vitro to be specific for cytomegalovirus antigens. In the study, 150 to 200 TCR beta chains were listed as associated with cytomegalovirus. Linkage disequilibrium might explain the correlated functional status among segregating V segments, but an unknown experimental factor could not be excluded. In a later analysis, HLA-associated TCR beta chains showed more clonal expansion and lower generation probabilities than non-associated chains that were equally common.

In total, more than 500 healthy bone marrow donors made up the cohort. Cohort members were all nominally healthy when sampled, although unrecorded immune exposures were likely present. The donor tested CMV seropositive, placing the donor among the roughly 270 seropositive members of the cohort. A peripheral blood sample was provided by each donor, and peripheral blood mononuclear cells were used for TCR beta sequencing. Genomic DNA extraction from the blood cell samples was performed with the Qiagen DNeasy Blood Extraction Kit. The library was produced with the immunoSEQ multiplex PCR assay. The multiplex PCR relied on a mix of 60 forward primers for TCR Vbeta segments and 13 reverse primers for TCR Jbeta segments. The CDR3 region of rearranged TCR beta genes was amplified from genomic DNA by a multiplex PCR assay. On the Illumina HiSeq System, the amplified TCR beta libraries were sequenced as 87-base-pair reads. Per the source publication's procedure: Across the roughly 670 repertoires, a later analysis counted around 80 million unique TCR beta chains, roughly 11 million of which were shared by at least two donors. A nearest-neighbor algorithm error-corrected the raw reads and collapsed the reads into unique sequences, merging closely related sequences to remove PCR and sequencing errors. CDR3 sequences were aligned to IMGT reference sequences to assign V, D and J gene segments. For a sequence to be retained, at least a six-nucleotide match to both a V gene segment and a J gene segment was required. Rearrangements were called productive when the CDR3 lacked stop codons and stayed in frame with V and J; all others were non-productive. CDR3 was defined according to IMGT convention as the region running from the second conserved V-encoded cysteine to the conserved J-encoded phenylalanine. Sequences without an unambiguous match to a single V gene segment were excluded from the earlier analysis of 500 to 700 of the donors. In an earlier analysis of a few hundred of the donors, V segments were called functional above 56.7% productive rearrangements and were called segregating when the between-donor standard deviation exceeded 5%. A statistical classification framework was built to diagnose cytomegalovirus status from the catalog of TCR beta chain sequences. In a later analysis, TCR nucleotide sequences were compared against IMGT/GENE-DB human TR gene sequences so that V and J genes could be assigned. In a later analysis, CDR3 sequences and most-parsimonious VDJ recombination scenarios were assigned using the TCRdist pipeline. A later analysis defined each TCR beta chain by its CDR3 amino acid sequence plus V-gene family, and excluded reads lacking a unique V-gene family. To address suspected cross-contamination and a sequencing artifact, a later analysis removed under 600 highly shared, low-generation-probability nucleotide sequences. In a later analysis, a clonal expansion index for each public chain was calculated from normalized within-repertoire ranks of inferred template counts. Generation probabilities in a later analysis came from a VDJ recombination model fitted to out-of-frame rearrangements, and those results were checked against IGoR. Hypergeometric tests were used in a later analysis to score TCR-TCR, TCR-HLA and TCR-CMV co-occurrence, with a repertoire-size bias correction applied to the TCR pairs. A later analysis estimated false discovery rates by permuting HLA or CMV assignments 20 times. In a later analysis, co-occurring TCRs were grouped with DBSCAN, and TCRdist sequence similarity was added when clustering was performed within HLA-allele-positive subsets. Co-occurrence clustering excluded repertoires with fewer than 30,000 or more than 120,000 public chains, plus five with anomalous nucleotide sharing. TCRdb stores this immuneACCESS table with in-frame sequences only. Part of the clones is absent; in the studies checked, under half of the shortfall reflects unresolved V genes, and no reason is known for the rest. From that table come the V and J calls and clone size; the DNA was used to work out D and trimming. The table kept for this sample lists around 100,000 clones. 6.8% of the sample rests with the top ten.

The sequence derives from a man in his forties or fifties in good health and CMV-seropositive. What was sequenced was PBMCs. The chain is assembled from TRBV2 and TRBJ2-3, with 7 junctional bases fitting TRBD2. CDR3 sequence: CASSERGGRTDTQYF. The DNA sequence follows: TGTGCCAGCAGTGAACGTGGCGGGAGAACAGATACGCAGTATTTT.